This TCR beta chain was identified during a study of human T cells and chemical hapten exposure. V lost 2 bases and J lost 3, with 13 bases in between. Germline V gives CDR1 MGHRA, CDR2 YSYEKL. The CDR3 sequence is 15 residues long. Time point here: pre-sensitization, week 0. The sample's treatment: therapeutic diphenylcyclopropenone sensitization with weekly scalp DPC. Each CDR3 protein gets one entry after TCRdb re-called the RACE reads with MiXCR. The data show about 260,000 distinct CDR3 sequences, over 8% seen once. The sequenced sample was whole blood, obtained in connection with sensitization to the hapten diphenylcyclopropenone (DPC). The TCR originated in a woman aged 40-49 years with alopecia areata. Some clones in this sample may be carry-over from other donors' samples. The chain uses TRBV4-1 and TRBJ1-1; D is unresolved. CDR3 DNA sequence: TGCGCCAGCAGCCAACAGGCAGGCCTTGACACTGAAGCTTTCTTT. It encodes CASSQQAGLDTEAFF.